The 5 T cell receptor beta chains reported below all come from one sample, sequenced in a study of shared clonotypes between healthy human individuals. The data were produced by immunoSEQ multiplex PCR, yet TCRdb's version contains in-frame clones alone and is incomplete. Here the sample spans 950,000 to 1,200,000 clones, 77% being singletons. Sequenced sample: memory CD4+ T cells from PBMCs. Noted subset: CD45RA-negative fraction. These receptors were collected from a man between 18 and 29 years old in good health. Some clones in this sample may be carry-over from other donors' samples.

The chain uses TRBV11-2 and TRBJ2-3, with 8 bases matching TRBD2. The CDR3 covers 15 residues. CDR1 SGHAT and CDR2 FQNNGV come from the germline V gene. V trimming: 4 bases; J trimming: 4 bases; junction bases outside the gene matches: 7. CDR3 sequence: CASSSGLGLPDTQYF. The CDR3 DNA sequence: TGTGCCAGCAGCTCGGGACTAGGCCTCCCAGATACGCAGTATTTT.

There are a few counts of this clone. This chain's CDR3 is CAISTSTDTQYF. The DNA of the CDR3 is TGTGCCATCAGCACTAGCACAGATACGCAGTATTTT. This sequence joins TRBV10-3 and TRBJ2-3, with D unclear. Trimming left V 6 bases short and J 0 bases short, with 4 bases between. From germline, CDR1 is ENHRY and CDR2 SYGVKD. CDR3 length equals 12 residues.

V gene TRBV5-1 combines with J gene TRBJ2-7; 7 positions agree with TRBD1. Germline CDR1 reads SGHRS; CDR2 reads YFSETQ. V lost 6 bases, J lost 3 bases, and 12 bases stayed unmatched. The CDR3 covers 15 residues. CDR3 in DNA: TGCGCCAGCAAAAAGGGGGCAGGGCTAGACTACGAGCAGTACTTC. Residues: CASKKGAGLDYEQYF.

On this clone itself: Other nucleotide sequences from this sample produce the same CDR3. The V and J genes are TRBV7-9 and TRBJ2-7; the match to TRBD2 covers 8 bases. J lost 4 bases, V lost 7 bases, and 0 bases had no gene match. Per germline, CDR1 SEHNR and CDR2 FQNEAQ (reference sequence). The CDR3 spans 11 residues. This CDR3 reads CASTSGYEQYF. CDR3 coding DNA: TGTGCCAGCACTAGCGGGTACGAGCAGTACTTC.

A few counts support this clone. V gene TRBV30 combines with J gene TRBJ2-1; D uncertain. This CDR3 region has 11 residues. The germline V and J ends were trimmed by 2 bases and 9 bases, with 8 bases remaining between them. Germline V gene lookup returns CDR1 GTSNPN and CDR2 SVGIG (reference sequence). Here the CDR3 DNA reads TGTGCCTGGAGTCAAGGAACTGAGCAGTTCTTC. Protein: CAWSQGTEQFF.